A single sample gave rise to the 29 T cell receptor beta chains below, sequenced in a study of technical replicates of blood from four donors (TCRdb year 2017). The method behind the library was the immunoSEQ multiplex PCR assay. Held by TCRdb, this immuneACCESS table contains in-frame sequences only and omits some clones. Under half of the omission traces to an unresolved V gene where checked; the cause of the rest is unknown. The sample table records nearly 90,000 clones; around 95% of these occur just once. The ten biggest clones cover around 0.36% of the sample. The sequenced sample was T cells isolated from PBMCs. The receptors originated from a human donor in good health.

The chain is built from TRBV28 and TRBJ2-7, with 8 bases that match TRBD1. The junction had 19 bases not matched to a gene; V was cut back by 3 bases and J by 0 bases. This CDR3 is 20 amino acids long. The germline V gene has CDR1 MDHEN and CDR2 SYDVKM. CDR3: CASSFYRGYPSLMGSYEQYF. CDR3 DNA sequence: TGTGCCAGCAGTTTTTACAGGGGGTACCCCTCGCTAATGGGCTCCTACGAGCAGTACTTC.

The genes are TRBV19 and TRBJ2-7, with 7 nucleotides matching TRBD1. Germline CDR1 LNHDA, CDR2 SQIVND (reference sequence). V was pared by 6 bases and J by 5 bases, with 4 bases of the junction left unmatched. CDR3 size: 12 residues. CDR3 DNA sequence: TGTGCCAGTAGCGACAGGGCCAACGAGCAGTACTTC. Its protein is CASSDRANEQYF.

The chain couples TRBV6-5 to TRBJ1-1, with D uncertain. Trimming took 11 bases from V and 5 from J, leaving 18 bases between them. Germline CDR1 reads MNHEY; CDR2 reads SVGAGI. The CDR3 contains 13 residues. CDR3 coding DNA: TGTGCCGGCCGGCCGCAGGTTGGGACTGAAGCTTTCTTT. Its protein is CAGRPQVGTEAFF.

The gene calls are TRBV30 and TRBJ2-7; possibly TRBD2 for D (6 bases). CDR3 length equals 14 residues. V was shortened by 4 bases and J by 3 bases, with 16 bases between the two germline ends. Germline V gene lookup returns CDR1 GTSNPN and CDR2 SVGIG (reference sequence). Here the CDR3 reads CAWTRGGASYEQYF. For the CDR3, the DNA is TGTGCCTGGACCCGGGGAGGAGCCAGCTACGAGCAGTACTTC.

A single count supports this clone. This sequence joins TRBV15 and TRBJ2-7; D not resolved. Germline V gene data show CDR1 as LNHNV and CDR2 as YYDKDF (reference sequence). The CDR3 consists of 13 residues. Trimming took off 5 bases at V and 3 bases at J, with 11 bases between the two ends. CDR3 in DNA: TGTGCCACCAGCTTGGGCAGAGACTACGAGCAGTACTTC. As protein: CATSLGRDYEQYF.

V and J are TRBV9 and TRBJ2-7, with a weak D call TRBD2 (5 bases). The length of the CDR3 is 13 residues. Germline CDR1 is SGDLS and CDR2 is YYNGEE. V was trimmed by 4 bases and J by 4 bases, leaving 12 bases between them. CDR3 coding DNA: TGTGCCAGCAGCCCAGGTGGAGGATACGAGCAGTACTTC. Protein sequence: CASSPGGGYEQYF. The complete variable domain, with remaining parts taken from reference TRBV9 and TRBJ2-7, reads DSGVTQTPKHLITATGQRVTLRCSPRSGDLSVYWYQQSLDQGLQFLIQYYNGEERAKGNILERFSAQQFPDLHSELNLSSLELGDSALYFCASSPGGGYEQYFGPGTRLTVT.

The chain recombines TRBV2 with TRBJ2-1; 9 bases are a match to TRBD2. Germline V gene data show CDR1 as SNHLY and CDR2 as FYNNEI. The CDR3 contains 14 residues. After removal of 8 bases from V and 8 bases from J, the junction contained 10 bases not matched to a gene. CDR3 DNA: TGTGCCAGCCGGCCGGCGGGAGGGATACATGAGCAGTTCTTC. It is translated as CASRPAGGIHEQFF. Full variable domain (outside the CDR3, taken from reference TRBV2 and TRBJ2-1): EPEVTQTPSHQVTQMGQEVILRCVPISNHLYFYWYRQILGQKVEFLVSFYNNEISEKSEIFDDQFSVERPDGSNFTLKIRSTKLEDSAMYFCASRPAGGIHEQFFGPGTRLTVL.

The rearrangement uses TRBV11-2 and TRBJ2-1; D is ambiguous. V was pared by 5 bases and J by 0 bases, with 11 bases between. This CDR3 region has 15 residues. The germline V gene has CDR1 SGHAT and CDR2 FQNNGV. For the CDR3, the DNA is TGTGCCAGCAGCAGAACTCAAAGCTCCTACAATGAGCAGTTCTTC. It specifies CASSRTQSSYNEQFF.

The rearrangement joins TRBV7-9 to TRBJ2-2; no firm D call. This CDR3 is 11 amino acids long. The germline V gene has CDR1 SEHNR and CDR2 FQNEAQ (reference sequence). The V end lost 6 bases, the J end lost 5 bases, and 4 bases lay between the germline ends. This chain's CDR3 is CASRRTGELFF. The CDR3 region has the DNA TGTGCCAGCAGGCGAACCGGGGAGCTGTTTTTT.

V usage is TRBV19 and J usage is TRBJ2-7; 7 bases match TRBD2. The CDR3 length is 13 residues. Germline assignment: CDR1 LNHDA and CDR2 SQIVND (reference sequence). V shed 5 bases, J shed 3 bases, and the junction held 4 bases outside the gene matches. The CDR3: CASSASGDYEQYF. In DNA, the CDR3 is TGTGCCAGTAGTGCCAGCGGGGACTACGAGCAGTACTTC. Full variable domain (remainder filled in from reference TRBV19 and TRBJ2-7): DGGITQSPKYLFRKEGQNVTLSCEQNLNHDAMYWYRQDPGQGLRLIYYSQIVNDFQKGDIAEGYSVSREKKESFPLTVTSAQKNPTAFYLCASSASGDYEQYFGPGTRLTVT.

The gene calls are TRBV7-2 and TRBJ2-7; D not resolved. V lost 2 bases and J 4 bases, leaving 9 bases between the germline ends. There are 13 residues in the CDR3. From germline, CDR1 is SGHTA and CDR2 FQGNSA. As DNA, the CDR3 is TGTGCCAGCAGCTTAATTGCCGGTTACGAGCAGTACTTC. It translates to CASSLIAGYEQYF.

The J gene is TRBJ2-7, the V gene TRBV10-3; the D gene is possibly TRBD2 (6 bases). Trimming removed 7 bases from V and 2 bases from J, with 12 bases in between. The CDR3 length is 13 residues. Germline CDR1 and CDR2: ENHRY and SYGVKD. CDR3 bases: TGTGCCATCACCCGGGACTCCGCCTACGAGCAGTACTTC. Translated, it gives CAITRDSAYEQYF.

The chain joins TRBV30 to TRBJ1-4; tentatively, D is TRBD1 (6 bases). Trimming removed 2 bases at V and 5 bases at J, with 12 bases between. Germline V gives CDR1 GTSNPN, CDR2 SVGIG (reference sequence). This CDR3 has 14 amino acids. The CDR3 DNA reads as TGTGCCTGGAGTCCGGGACACCGAAATGAAAAACTGTTTTTT. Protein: CAWSPGHRNEKLFF.

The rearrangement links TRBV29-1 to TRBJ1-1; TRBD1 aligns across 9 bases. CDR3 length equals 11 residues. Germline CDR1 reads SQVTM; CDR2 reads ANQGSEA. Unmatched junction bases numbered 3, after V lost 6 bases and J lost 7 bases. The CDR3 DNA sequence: TGCAGCGTAGGGACAGGGAGTGAAGCTTTCTTT. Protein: CSVGTGSEAFF.

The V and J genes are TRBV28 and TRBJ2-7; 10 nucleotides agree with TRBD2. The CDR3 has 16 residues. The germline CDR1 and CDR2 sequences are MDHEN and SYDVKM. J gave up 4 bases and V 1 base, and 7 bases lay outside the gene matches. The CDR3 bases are TGTGCCAGCAGTTTATCCCAGCGGGAGGGTTTGTACGAGCAGTACTTC. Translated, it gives CASSLSQREGLYEQYF. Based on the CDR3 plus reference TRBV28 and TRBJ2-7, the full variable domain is DVKVTQSSRYLVKRTGEKVFLECVQDMDHENMFWYRQDPGLGLRLIYFSYDVKMKEKGDIPEGYSVSREKKERFSLILESASTNQTSMYLCASSLSQREGLYEQYFGPGTRLTVT.

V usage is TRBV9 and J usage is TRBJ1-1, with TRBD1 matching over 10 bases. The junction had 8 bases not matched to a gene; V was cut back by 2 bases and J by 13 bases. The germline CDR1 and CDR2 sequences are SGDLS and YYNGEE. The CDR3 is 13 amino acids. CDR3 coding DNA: TGTGCCAGCAGCGTCGGGACAGGGGAATATGTTTTCTTT. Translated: CASSVGTGEYVFF.

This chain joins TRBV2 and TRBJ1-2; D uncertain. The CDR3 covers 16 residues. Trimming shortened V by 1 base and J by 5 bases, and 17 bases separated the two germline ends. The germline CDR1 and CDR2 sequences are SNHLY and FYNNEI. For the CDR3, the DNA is TGTGCCAGCAGTGAAGTACCAGAAGACATCCGATATGGCTACACCTTC. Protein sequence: CASSEVPEDIRYGYTF.

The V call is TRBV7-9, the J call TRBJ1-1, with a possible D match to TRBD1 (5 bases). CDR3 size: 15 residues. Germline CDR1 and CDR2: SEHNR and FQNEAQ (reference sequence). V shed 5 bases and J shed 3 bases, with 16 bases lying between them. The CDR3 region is CASSPRPWGDTEAFF. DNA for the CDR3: TGTGCCAGCAGCCCACGCCCGTGGGGGGACACTGAAGCTTTCTTT. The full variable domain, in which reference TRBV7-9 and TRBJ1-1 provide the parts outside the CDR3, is DTGVSQNPRHKITKRGQNVTFRCDPISEHNRLYWYRQTLGQGPEFLTYFQNEAQLEKSRLLSDRFSAERPKGSFSTLEIQRTEQGDSAMYLCASSPRPWGDTEAFFGQGTRLTVV.

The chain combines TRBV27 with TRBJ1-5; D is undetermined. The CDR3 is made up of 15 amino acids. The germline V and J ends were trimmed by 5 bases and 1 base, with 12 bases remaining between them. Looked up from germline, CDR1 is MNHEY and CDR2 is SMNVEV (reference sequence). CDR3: CASSPSVGSNQPQHF. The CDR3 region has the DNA TGTGCCAGCAGTCCCTCAGTGGGCAGCAATCAGCCCCAGCATTTT.

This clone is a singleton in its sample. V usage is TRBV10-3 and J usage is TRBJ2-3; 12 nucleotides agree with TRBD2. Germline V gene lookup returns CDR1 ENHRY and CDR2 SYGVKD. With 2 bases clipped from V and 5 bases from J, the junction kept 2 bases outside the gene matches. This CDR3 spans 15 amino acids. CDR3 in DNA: TGTGCCATCAGTGAGACTAGCGGGAGGATAGATACGCAGTATTTT. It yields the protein CAISETSGRIDTQYF.

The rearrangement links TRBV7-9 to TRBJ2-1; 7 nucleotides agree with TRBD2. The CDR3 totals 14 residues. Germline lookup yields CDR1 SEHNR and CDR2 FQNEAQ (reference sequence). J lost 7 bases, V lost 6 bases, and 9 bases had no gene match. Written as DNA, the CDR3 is TGTGCCAGCAGTTTTAGCGGGCCATATAATGAGCAGTTCTTC. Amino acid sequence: CASSFSGPYNEQFF.

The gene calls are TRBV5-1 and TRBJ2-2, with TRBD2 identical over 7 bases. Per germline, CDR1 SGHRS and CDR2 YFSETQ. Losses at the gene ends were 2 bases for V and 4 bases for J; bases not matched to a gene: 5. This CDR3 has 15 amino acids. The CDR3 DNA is TGCGCCAGCAGCTTTACTAGCGTGGGCACCGGGGAGCTGTTTTTT. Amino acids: CASSFTSVGTGELFF.

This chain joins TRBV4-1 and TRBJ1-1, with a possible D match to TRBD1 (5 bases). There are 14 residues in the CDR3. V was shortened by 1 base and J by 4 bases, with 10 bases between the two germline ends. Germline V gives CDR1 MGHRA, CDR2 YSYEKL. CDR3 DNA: TGCGCCAGCAGCCAAGCGGAGGGGACCACTGAAGCTTTCTTT. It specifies CASSQAEGTTEAFF.

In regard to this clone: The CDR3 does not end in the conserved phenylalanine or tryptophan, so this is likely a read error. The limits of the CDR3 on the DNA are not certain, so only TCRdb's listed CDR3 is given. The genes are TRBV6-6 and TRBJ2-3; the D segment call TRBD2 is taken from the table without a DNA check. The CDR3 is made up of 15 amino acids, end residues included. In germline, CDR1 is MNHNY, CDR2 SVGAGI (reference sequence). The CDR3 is CASRKETGGGLAGDL.

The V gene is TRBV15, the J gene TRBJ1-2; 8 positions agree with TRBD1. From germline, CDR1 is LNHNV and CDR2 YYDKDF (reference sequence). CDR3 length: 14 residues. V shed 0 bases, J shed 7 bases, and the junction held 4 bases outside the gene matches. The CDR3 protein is CATSRDRGLGGYTF. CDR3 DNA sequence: TGTGCCACCAGCAGAGACAGGGGGCTAGGTGGCTACACCTTC. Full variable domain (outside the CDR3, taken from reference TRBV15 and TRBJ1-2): DAMVIQNPRYQVTQFGKPVTLSCSQTLNHNVMYWYQQKSSQAPKLLFHYYDKDFNNEADTPDNFQSRRPNTSFCFLDIRSPGLGDTAMYLCATSRDRGLGGYTFGSGTRLTVV.

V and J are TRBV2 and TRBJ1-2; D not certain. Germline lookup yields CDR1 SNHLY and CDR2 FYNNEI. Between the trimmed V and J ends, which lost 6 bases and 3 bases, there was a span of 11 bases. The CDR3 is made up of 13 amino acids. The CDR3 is CASRIDEDYGYTF. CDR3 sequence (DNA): TGTGCCAGCAGGATCGACGAGGACTATGGCTACACCTTC.

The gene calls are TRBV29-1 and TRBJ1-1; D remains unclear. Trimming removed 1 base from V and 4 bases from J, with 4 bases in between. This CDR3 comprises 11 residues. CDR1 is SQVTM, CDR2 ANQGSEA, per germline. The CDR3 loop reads CSVEVITEAFF. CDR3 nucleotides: TGCAGCGTTGAAGTCATCACTGAAGCTTTCTTT.

The CDR3 region has the DNA TGTGCCACCATAGGTCCGAGGGCCCAGTACTTC. This codes for CATIGPRAQYF. This chain links TRBV27 with TRBJ2-5, with D possibly being TRBD2 (5 bases). The CDR3 has 11 amino acids. Deletions cut 10 bases from V and 9 bases from J, with 15 bases between. The germline CDR1 and CDR2 sequences are MNHEY and SMNVEV (reference sequence).

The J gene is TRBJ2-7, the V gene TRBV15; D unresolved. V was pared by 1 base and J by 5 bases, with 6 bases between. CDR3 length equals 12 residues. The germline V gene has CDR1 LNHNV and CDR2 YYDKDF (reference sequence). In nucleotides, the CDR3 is TGTGCCACCAGCAGAGCAGAGGACGAGCAGTACTTC. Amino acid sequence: CATSRAEDEQYF. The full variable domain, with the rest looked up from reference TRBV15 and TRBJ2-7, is DAMVIQNPRYQVTQFGKPVTLSCSQTLNHNVMYWYQQKSSQAPKLLFHYYDKDFNNEADTPDNFQSRRPNTSFCFLDIRSPGLGDTAMYLCATSRAEDEQYFGPGTRLTVT.